This record covers a single T cell receptor beta chain. Its antigen is not identified. Generated by immunoSEQ multiplex PCR, the TCRdb table keeps only in-frame clones and is missing some. The table includes some 30,000 clones, 70% to 80% detected once. The time point here: peripheral blood 6 weeks after treatment start. The record originates from a study of PD-L1 blockade in urothelial cancer. Turning to the study itself: Intravenous atezolizumab, 1,200 mg every 3 weeks, was begun by patients around 2014. Specimens of blood held a median count of roughly 130,000 T cells. Overall study findings and caveats: Pretreatment clonality of the blood TCR repertoire below the median was predictive of superior survival.

The CDR3 extends over 17 amino acids. Germline V gene sequence: CDR1 SGHDN, CDR2 FVKESK. With V trimmed by 4 bases and J by 3 bases, 11 bases remained unmatched. The rearrangement joins TRBV14 to TRBJ1-2; 10 positions match TRBD1. The receptor's source is an older man with urothelial cancer. The sample was PBMCs, taken around atezolizumab (anti-PD-L1) treatment. This CDR3 is CASSRQRPGTGDYGYTF. CDR3 in DNA: TGTGCCAGCAGCCGACAAAGGCCCGGGACAGGGGACTATGGCTACACCTTC.